The clone carrying this T cell receptor (beta chain) was seen a handful of times. Its antigen remains unidentified. Germline CDR1 is DFQATT and CDR2 is SNEGSKA (reference sequence). The V and J ends lost 5 bases and 4 bases respectively, with 9 bases between them. The CDR3 is made up of 11 amino acids. The sample comes from a study of T-cell memory formation after mild COVID-19. Whole-study context: Clusters were largely donor specific. Study outcomes and limitations: Mainly CM and EM harbored the contracting CD4+ clones; mainly EMRA harbored the CD8+ ones. Memory sampled before infection contained some responding clones, suggesting cross-reactive memory joined.

TCR alpha and TCR beta cDNA libraries carrying sample barcodes and UMIs came from 5'RACE with constant-segment primers. One entry per CDR3 protein, called by TCRdb with MiXCR from the 5' RACE reads. The sample records about 190,000 distinct CDR3 sequences, more than 9% being singletons. The sample consisted of PBMCs or a T cell subset sorted from them (not recorded which). This chain uses TRBV20-1 with TRBJ2-7, with D possibly matching TRBD2 (5 bases). This TCR was recovered from a man aged 18 to 30 who had mild COVID-19 (a few samples of this study predate the infection). Cell type and time point are not known. The DNA for the CDR3 is TGCAGTGCTCGGTCGGGATACGAGCAGTACTTC. It is translated as CSARSGYEQYF.